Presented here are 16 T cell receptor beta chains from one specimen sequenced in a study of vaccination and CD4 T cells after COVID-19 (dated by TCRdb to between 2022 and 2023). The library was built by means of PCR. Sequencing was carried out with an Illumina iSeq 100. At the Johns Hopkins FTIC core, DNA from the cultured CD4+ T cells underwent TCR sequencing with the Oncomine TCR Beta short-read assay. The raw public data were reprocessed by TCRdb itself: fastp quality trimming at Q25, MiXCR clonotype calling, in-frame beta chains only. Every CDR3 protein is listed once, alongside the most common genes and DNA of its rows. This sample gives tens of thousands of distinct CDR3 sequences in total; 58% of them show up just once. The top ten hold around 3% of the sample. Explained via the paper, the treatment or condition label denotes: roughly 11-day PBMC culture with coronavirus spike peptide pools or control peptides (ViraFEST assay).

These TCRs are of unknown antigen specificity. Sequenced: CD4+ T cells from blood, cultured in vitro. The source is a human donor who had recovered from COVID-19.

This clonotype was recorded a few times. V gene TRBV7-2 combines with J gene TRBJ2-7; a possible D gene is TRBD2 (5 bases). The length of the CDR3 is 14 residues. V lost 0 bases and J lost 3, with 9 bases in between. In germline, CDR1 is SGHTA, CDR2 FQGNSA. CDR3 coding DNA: TGTGCCAGCAGCTTAGCGGAGGCGGTCTACGAGCAGTACTTC. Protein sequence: CASSLAEAVYEQYF.

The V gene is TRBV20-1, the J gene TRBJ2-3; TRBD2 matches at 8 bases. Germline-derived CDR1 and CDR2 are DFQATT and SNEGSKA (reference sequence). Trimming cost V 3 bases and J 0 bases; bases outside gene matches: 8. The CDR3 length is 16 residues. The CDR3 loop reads CSASDRGGPSTDTQYF. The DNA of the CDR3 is TGCAGTGCTAGTGACCGCGGGGGGCCGAGCACAGATACGCAGTATTTT.

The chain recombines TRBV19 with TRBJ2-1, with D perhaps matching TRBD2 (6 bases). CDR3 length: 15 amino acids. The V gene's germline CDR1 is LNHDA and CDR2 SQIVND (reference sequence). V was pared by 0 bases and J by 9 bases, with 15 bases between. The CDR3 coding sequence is TGTGCCAGTAGTATAGATCGCGAAGGGAGGAGTGAGCAGTTCTTC. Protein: CASSIDREGRSEQFF.

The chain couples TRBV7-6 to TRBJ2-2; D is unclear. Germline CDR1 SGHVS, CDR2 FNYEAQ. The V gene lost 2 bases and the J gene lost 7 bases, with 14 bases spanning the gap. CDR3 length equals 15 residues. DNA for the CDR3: TGTGCCAGCAGCTTACTGAGGACCTCAGGCGGGGAGCTGTTTTTT. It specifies CASSLLRTSGGELFF.

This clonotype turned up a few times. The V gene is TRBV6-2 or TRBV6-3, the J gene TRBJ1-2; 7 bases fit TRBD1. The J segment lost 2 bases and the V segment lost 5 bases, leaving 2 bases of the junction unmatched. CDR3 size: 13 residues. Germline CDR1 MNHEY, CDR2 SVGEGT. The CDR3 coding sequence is TGTGCCAGCAGTCCACAGGGGAACTATGGCTACACCTTC. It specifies CASSPQGNYGYTF.

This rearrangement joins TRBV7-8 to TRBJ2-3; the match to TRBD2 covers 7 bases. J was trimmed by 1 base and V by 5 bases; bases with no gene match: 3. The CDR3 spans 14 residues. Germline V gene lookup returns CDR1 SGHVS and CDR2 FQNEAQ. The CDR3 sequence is CASSPTSRTDTQYF. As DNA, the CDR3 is TGTGCCAGCAGCCCGACTAGCCGCACAGATACGCAGTATTTT.

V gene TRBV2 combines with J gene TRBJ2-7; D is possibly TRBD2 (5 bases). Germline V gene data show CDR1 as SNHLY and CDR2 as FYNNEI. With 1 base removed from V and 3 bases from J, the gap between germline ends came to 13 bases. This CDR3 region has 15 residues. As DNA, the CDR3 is TGTGCCAGCAGTGAAGGGCGGGCTACCCTCTACGAGCAGTACTTC. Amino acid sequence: CASSEGRATLYEQYF.

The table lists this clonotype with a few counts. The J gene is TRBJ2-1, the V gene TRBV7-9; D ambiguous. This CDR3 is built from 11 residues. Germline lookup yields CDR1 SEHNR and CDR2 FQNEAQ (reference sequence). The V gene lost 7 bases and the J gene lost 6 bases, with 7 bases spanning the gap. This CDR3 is CASTSVNEQFF. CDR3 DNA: TGTGCCAGCACTTCCGTCAATGAGCAGTTCTTC.

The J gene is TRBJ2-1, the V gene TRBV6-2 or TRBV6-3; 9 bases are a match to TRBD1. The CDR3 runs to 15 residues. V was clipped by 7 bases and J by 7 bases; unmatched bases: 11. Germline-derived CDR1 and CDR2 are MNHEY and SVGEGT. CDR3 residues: CASIAWDREGNEQFF. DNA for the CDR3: TGTGCCAGCATCGCGTGGGACAGGGAGGGGAATGAGCAGTTCTTC.

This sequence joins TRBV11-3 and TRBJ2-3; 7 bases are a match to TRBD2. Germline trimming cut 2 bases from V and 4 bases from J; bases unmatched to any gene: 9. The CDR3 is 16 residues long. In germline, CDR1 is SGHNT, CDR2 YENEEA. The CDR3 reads CASSLTTAGWADTQYF. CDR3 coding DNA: TGTGCCAGCAGCTTAACAACAGCGGGATGGGCAGATACGCAGTATTTT. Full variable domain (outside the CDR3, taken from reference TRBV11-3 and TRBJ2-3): EAGVVQSPRYKIIEKKQPVAFWCNPISGHNTLYWYLQNLGQGPELLIRYENEEAVDDSQLPKDRFSAERLKGVDSTLKIQPAELGDSAVYLCASSLTTAGWADTQYFGPGTRLTVL.

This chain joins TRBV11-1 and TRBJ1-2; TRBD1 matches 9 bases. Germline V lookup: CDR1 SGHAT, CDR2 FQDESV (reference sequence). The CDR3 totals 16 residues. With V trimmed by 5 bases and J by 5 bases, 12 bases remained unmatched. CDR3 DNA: TGTGCCAGCAGCCCGCGCTGGGACAGGGTGTTTTATGGCTACACCTTC. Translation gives CASSPRWDRVFYGYTF.

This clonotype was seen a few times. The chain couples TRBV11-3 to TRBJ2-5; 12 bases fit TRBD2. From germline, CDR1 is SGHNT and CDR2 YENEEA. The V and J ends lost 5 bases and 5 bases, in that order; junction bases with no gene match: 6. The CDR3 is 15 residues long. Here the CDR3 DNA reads TGTGCCAGCAGCCCAAGGACTAGCGGGGAGGAGACCCAGTACTTC. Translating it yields CASSPRTSGEETQYF.

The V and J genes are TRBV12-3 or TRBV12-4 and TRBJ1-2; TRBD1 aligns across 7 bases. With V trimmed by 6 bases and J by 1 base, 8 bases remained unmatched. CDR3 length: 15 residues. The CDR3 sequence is CASSLTGRFNYGYTF. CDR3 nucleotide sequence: TGTGCCAGCAGCCTGACAGGGCGATTTAACTATGGCTACACCTTC.

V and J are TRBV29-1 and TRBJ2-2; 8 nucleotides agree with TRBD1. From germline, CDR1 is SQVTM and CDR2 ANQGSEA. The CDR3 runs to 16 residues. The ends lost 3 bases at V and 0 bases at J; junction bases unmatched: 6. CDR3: CSVDPGTGTNTGELFF. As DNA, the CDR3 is TGCAGCGTTGACCCCGGGACAGGCACGAACACCGGGGAGCTGTTTTTT.

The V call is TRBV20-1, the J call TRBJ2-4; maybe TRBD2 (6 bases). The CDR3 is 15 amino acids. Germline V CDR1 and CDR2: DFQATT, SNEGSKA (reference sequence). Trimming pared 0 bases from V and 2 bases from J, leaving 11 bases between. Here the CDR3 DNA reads TGCAGTGCTAGAGATGGAGGGAATCCCAAAAACATTCAGTACTTC. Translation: CSARDGGNPKNIQYF.

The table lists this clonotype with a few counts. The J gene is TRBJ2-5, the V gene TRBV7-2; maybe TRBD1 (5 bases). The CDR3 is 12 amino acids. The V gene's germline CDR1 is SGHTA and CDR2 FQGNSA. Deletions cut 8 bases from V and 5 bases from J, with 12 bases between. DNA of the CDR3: TGTGCCAGCGGTTACTACAGGGAGACCCAGTACTTC. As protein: CASGYYRETQYF.